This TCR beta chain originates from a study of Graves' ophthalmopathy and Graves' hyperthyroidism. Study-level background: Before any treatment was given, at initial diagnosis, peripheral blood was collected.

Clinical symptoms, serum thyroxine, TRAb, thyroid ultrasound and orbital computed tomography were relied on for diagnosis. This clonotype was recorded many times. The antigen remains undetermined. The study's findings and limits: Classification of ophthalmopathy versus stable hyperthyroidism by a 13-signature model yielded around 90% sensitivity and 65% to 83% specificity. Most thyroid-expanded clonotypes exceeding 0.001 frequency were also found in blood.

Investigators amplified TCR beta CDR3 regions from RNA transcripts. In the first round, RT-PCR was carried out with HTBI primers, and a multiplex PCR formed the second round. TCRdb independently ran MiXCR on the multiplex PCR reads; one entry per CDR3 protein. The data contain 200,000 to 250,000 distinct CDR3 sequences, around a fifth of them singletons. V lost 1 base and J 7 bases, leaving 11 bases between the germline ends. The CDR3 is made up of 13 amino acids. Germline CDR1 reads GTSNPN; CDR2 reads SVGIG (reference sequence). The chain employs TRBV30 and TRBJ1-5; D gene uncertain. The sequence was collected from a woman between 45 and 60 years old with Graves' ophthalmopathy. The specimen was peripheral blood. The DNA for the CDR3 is TGTGCCTGGAGTGATGGGCCGCGACAGCCCCAGCATTTT. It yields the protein CAWSDGPRQPQHF.